A single sample gave rise to the 14 T cell receptor beta chains below, sequenced in a study of T cell changes during pregnancy in multiple sclerosis. Libraries were prepared by immunoSEQ multiplex PCR; TCRdb keeps only in-frame clonotypes and omits some of them. The sample has about 41,000 clones; roughly nine tenths are singletons. Sequenced material: CD4+ T cells from peripheral blood mononuclear cells, taken in the first trimester of pregnancy. The receptors shown here come from a female donor with multiple sclerosis, enrolled in a pregnancy study.

This clone came up a few times. The rearrangement links TRBV6-1 to TRBJ2-2; 13 nucleotides align to TRBD2. The germline CDR1 and CDR2 sequences are MNHNS and SASEGT. With V trimmed by 6 bases and J by 7 bases, 2 bases remained unmatched. The CDR3 covers 14 residues. The CDR3: CASRGLAGIGELFF. In nucleotides, the CDR3 is TGTGCCAGCAGGGGACTAGCGGGAATCGGGGAGCTGTTTTTT.

J is TRBJ2-7 and V is TRBV29-1; 16 bases agree with TRBD2. CDR3 length: 16 amino acids. Germline values: CDR1 SQVTM, CDR2 ANQGSEA. Trimming cost V 7 bases and J 1 base; bases outside gene matches: 7. CDR3 residues: CSGTGTSGRGSYEQYF. The CDR3 DNA reads as TGCAGCGGAACCGGGACTAGCGGGAGGGGTTCCTACGAGCAGTACTTC.

This clone was recorded once. J is TRBJ2-1 and V is TRBV20-1; 15 bases line up with TRBD2. Looked up from germline, CDR1 is DFQATT and CDR2 is SNEGSKA (reference sequence). This CDR3 has 11 amino acids. J lost 16 bases, V lost 6 bases, and 4 bases had no gene match. The CDR3 sequence: CSAGTSGRKFF. The DNA for the CDR3 is TGCAGTGCGGGGACTAGCGGGAGGAAATTCTTC.

About this clone itself: A read error may account for a junction end that differs from germline. This sequence joins TRBV6-6 and TRBJ2-4; possibly TRBD2 for D (5 bases). This CDR3 comprises 12 residues. Germline lookup yields CDR1 MNHNY and CDR2 SVGAGI (reference sequence). This CDR3 is CAISRGVDHRDF. CDR3 bases: TGTGCCATCTCCCGGGGTGTGGACCACCGGGACTTC.

The chain links TRBV18 to TRBJ2-7, with a weak D call TRBD1 (5 bases). This CDR3 contains 13 residues. Trimming took off 5 bases at V and 6 bases at J, with 14 bases between the two ends. Germline CDR1 and CDR2: KGHSH and LQKENI. CDR3 nucleotide sequence: TGTGCCAGCTCATCGACAGATCCTGGCGAGCAGTACTTC. It encodes CASSSTDPGEQYF.

The chain has TRBV12-5 and TRBJ1-5; D is perhaps TRBD1 (6 bases). CDR3 length equals 14 residues. CDR1 is LGHNT and CDR2 is FRNRAP in the germline V gene. V was shortened by 5 bases and J by 7 bases, with 15 bases between the two germline ends. For the CDR3, the DNA is TGTGCTAGTGGTCCAACAGGGTCTAGACAGCCCCAGCATTTT. Its translation is CASGPTGSRQPQHF. Variable domain in full (rest from reference TRBV12-5 and TRBJ1-5): DARVTQTPRHKVTEMGQEVTMRCQPILGHNTVFWYRQTMMQGLELLAYFRNRAPLDDSGMPKDRFSAEMPDATLATLKIQPSEPRDSAVYFCASGPTGSRQPQHFGDGTRLSIL.

This chain links TRBV23-1 with TRBJ2-5; possible D gene TRBD1, 6 bases. TRBV23-1 is treated as an ORF (open reading frame) with a function not yet certain. The V and J ends lost 2 bases and 3 bases respectively, with 13 bases between them. This CDR3 is built from 15 residues. CDR3 sequence reads: CASSQTPGQKETQYF. The CDR3 DNA reads TGCGCCAGCAGTCAAACGCCGGGACAAAAAGAGACCCAGTACTTC.

This clone was recorded once. The chain has TRBV28 and TRBJ1-1; D might be TRBD1 (5 bases). V lost 4 bases and J 6 bases, leaving 9 bases between the germline ends. This CDR3 spans 12 amino acids. CDR1 MDHEN and CDR2 SYDVKM come from the germline V gene. The CDR3 spells CASSSGGAEAFF. CDR3 bases: TGTGCCAGCAGTTCCGGGGGGGCTGAAGCTTTCTTT.

CDR3 protein: CASSVAGGPLDTQYF. Here the CDR3 DNA reads TGTGCCAGCAGCGTAGCTGGGGGCCCACTAGATACGCAGTATTTT. V is TRBV9 and J is TRBJ2-3; D perhaps matches TRBD1 (6 bases). The CDR3 has 15 residues. Germline loops: CDR1 SGDLS, CDR2 YYNGEE. The V and J ends lost 0 bases and 5 bases respectively, with 13 bases between them.

The chain combines TRBV5-1 with TRBJ1-1; 8 bases agree with TRBD1. The CDR3 covers 15 residues. V was pared by 4 bases and J by 4 bases, with 9 bases of the junction left unmatched. Germline lookup yields CDR1 SGHRS and CDR2 YFSETQ. CDR3 amino acids: CASSPTTGVSTEAFF. DNA for the CDR3: TGCGCCAGCAGCCCTACGACAGGGGTGAGCACTGAAGCTTTCTTT.

The genes are TRBV19 and TRBJ2-2; 11 nucleotides line up with TRBD1. The CDR3 runs 17 residues. Germline loops: CDR1 LNHDA, CDR2 SQIVND (reference sequence). The J segment lost 4 bases and the V segment lost 4 bases, leaving 8 bases of the junction unmatched. This chain's CDR3 is CASSTPAGTGGTGELFF. The CDR3 DNA is TGTGCCAGTAGTACCCCGGCCGGGACAGGGGGCACCGGGGAGCTGTTTTTT.

Here the CDR3 reads CASSLAELADYNEQFF. The CDR3 DNA reads as TGTGCCAGCAGCTTAGCGGAACTAGCGGACTACAATGAGCAGTTCTTC. The chain recombines TRBV7-2 with TRBJ2-1, with 8 bases lining up with TRBD2. V gave up 0 bases and J gave up 3 bases; unmatched junction bases: 4. The CDR3 contains 16 residues. Per the germline V gene, CDR1 is SGHTA and CDR2 is FQGNSA.

V usage is TRBV28 and J usage is TRBJ1-3, with TRBD1 identical over 7 bases. Germline V gene lookup returns CDR1 MDHEN and CDR2 SYDVKM. Losses at the gene ends were 6 bases for V and 2 bases for J; bases not matched to a gene: 10. The CDR3 loop spans 16 amino acids. Here the CDR3 DNA reads TGTGCCAGCAGAGCCTTACCACAGGGGACTGGAAACACCATATATTTT. It codes for CASRALPQGTGNTIYF.

The gene calls are TRBV5-6 and TRBJ1-4; tentative D call: TRBD1 (5 bases). Germline V gives CDR1 SGHDT, CDR2 YYEEEE. Trimming cost V 1 base and J 7 bases, with 11 bases left between them. The CDR3 sequence is 14 residues long. DNA of the CDR3: TGTGCCAGCAGCTTGAGGGGCCCAGGTGAAAAACTGTTTTTT. It encodes CASSLRGPGEKLFF.